The 24 T cell receptor beta chains given below trace back to one sample, sequenced in a study of blood T cell repertoires in COVID-19. The protocol was immunoSEQ multiplex PCR, while the TCRdb copy is restricted to in-frame clones and leaves out a portion. The sample shows about 82,000 clones, more than 85% of them seen only once. Material: PBMCs or T cells enriched from blood (not recorded which). These receptors were obtained from a woman in her forties or fifties with acute COVID-19.

The rearrangement uses TRBV3-1 (or the pseudogene TRBV3-2) and TRBJ2-1, with D tentatively TRBD1 (6 bases). This CDR3 is 15 amino acids long. The germline V gene has CDR1 LGHDT and CDR2 YNNKEL (reference sequence). The V end lost 2 bases, the J end lost 4 bases, and 12 bases lay between the germline ends. The chain's CDR3 is CASSQRGTAYNEQFF. Written as DNA, the CDR3 is TGTGCCAGCAGCCAAAGGGGGACCGCATACAATGAGCAGTTCTTC.

The V gene is TRBV5-6, the J gene TRBJ2-1; 7 bases are a match to TRBD2. Germline V CDR1 and CDR2: SGHDT, YYEEEE. CDR3 length: 17 amino acids. J lost 4 bases, V lost 0 bases, and 10 bases had no gene match. The CDR3 coding sequence is TGTGCCAGCAGCTTGGAGACTAGCCGGCATTCATACAATGAGCAGTTCTTC. Residues: CASSLETSRHSYNEQFF.

The genes are TRBV3-1 (or the pseudogene TRBV3-2) and TRBJ1-2, with D perhaps matching TRBD1 (5 bases). Per germline, CDR1 LGHDT and CDR2 YNNKEL (reference sequence). V was cut by 4 bases and J by 3 bases, with 15 bases left in between. CDR3 length equals 15 residues. CDR3: CASSLRGAWDYGYTF. The CDR3 nucleotides are TGTGCCAGCAGCCTTCGTGGGGCGTGGGACTATGGCTACACCTTC.

The V call is TRBV11-1, the J call TRBJ1-1; D call uncertain. V lost 7 bases, J lost 4 bases, and 19 bases lay in between. The CDR3 covers 15 residues. Per the germline V gene, CDR1 is SGHAT and CDR2 is FQDESV (reference sequence). The CDR3 DNA sequence: TGTGCCAGCACCTACAGCGGCCCACCCTCCACTGAAGCTTTCTTT. Amino acid sequence: CASTYSGPPSTEAFF.

This chain connects TRBV5-8 to TRBJ2-1; TRBD1 matches 7 bases. The CDR3 is 15 residues long. The germline gives CDR1 SGHTS, CDR2 YDEGEE. V lost 2 bases, J lost 2 bases, and 4 bases stayed unmatched. This CDR3 reads CASSLKGTAYNEQFF. The DNA of the CDR3 is TGTGCCAGCAGCTTAAAGGGGACAGCCTACAATGAGCAGTTCTTC.

The chain couples TRBV29-1 to TRBJ1-1; 7 bases match TRBD1. Germline V lookup: CDR1 SQVTM, CDR2 ANQGSEA. Germline trimming cut 5 bases from V and 2 bases from J; bases unmatched to any gene: 11. The CDR3 spans 15 residues. CDR3 in amino acids: CSVPQNGGGNTEAFF. The CDR3 nucleotides are TGCAGCGTTCCTCAAAACGGAGGGGGCAACACTGAAGCTTTCTTT.

The chain employs TRBV6-1 and TRBJ2-3, with D perhaps matching TRBD1 (6 bases). CDR1 and CDR2 (germline): MNHNS, SASEGT. V was trimmed by 4 bases and J by 2 bases, leaving 16 bases between them. The CDR3 totals 16 residues. CDR3 sequence: CASSADSGHFTDTQYF. Here the CDR3 DNA reads TGTGCCAGCAGTGCAGATTCGGGACACTTCACAGATACGCAGTATTTT.

This clone was seen just once. The J gene is TRBJ2-3, the V gene TRBV4-1; TRBD2 agrees at 10 bases. The germline gives CDR1 MGHRA, CDR2 YSYEKL. The CDR3 contains 17 residues. V trimming: 4 bases; J trimming: 2 bases; junction bases outside the gene matches: 9. The CDR3 nucleotides are TGCGCCAGCAGCCTCTCTTGGACTAGCGGAAACACAGATACGCAGTATTTT. It specifies CASSLSWTSGNTDTQYF.

This clone occurred once. This chain connects TRBV19 to TRBJ1-1; D may be TRBD1 (5 bases). This CDR3 has 15 amino acids. Germline CDR1 is LNHDA and CDR2 is SQIVND (reference sequence). Trimming shortened V by 6 bases and J by 5 bases, and 19 bases separated the two germline ends. The CDR3 loop reads CASSPQDKVWTEAFF. CDR3 DNA: TGTGCCAGTAGCCCCCAGGACAAGGTTTGGACTGAAGCTTTCTTT.

The chain uses TRBV5-1 and TRBJ2-2, with 8 bases fitting TRBD1. Trimming cost V 1 base and J 2 bases; bases outside gene matches: 7. The germline gives CDR1 SGHRS, CDR2 YFSETQ. The CDR3 has 17 residues. CDR3 nucleotide sequence: TGCGCCAGCAGCTTGAACGGCGACAGGGGTAACACCGGGGAGCTGTTTTTT. It specifies CASSLNGDRGNTGELFF.

The chain links TRBV5-4 to TRBJ2-7; 9 bases map to TRBD2. Germline values: CDR1 SGHNT, CDR2 YYREEE (reference sequence). Trimming took 5 bases from V and 5 from J; bases not matched to a gene: 14. This CDR3 comprises 16 residues. The CDR3 bases are TGTGCCAGCAGACCCGATCTTAGCGGGAGAAGAAACGAGCAGTACTTC. It yields the protein CASRPDLSGRRNEQYF.

The genes are TRBV6-2 or TRBV6-3 and TRBJ1-1, with 7 nucleotides matching TRBD1. The CDR3 is made up of 15 amino acids. CDR1 and CDR2 from the germline V gene are MNHEY and SVGEGT. Trimming removed 4 bases from V and 1 base from J; junction bases left unmatched: 6. CDR3 residues: CASSLRGLRNTEAFF. For the CDR3, the DNA is TGTGCCAGCAGTTTGAGGGGGCTGAGGAACACTGAAGCTTTCTTT.

The rearrangement links TRBV5-1 to TRBJ2-3, with TRBD2 matching 10 bases. V was clipped by 4 bases and J by 4 bases; unmatched bases: 6. Germline CDR1 SGHRS, CDR2 YFSETQ. The CDR3 sequence is 15 residues long. The CDR3 here is CASSTTSGYADTQYF. Written as DNA, the CDR3 is TGCGCCAGCAGCACGACTAGCGGGTACGCAGATACGCAGTATTTT.

The gene calls are TRBV7-2 and TRBJ1-4, with 7 nucleotides matching TRBD1. The V gene's germline CDR1 is SGHTA and CDR2 FQGNSA. Trimming at V came to 6 bases and at J to 3 bases, leaving 7 bases not matched to a gene. The CDR3 is 15 amino acids. The CDR3 sequence is CASRQTGTSNEKLFF. CDR3 sequence (DNA): TGTGCCAGCAGACAGACAGGGACCTCTAATGAAAAACTGTTTTTT.

The genes are TRBV10-3 and TRBJ1-4; TRBD1 matches 9 bases. The CDR3 loop spans 15 amino acids. In germline, CDR1 is ENHRY, CDR2 SYGVKD. Trimming at V came to 4 bases and at J to 8 bases, leaving 8 bases not matched to a gene. This CDR3 is CAISAGTGKVEKLFF. DNA of the CDR3: TGTGCCATCAGTGCGGGGACAGGGAAGGTGGAAAAACTGTTTTTT.

CDR3 DNA: TGTGCCAGCAGCCAGCCTCTAGAGGGAGGGCCAACAGATACGCAGTATTTT. Translation: CASSQPLEGGPTDTQYF. The chain carries TRBV4-2 and TRBJ2-3; 7 bases agree with TRBD2. This CDR3 spans 17 amino acids. Germline loops: CDR1 LGHNA, CDR2 YNFKEQ. J was trimmed by 3 bases and V by 3 bases; bases with no gene match: 12.

The chain employs TRBV3-1 (or the pseudogene TRBV3-2) and TRBJ2-3, with TRBD2 identical over 8 bases. The CDR3 spans 13 residues. Losses at the gene ends were 11 bases for V and 1 base for J; bases not matched to a gene: 5. Germline CDR1 is LGHDT and CDR2 is YNNKEL (reference sequence). The CDR3, as DNA: TGTGCCGCGGGGGGAGGCGGCACAGATACGCAGTATTTT. This translates into CAAGGGGTDTQYF.

The gene calls are TRBV5-5 and TRBJ2-1, with 7 bases lining up with TRBD2. This CDR3 is 13 amino acids long. Germline V gene data show CDR1 as SGHKS and CDR2 as YYEKEE (reference sequence). V shed 1 base, J shed 7 bases, and the junction held 2 bases outside the gene matches. DNA for the CDR3: TGTGCCAGCAGCTTGACTAGCGCGAATGAGCAGTTCTTC. Amino acid sequence: CASSLTSANEQFF.

V usage is TRBV12-3 or TRBV12-4 and J usage is TRBJ1-2; weak D call: TRBD1 (6 bases). This CDR3 spans 11 amino acids. V lost 5 bases and J lost 6, with 7 bases in between. CDR3 bases: TGTGCCAGCAGTAACAGGGATGGCTACACCTTC. Translation: CASSNRDGYTF.

V gene TRBV7-9 combines with J gene TRBJ1-3; D may be TRBD1 (5 bases). The germline CDR1 and CDR2 sequences are SEHNR and FQNEAQ (reference sequence). This CDR3 contains 14 residues. Trimming removed 2 bases from V and 4 bases from J, with 9 bases in between. The CDR3 DNA follows: TGTGCCAGCAGCTTACGGGGGGTCGGAAACACCATATATTTT. Its translation is CASSLRGVGNTIYF.

This clone was picked up one time. The gene calls are TRBV11-2 and TRBJ1-1; 9 bases are a match to TRBD1. The CDR3 loop spans 17 amino acids. Germline CDR1 SGHAT, CDR2 FQNNGV. With 3 bases clipped from V and 0 bases from J, the junction kept 8 bases outside the gene matches. CDR3 bases: TGTGCCAGCAGCTTCGGCCGAAGGACAGGGGTGAACACTGAAGCTTTCTTT. Translation: CASSFGRRTGVNTEAFF.

This rearrangement joins TRBV19 to TRBJ2-7, with a possible D match to TRBD2 (5 bases). Germline CDR1 LNHDA, CDR2 SQIVND (reference sequence). The CDR3 contains 13 residues. Between the trimmed V and J ends, which lost 5 bases and 5 bases, there was a span of 13 bases. CDR3 region: CASSGRTGDEQYF. The CDR3 region has the DNA TGTGCCAGTAGTGGACGGACTGGGGACGAGCAGTACTTC.

The rearrangement links TRBV11-3 to TRBJ2-3; 13 bases map to TRBD2. CDR1 and CDR2 (germline): SGHNT, YENEEA. V shed 4 bases, J shed 4 bases, and the junction held 8 bases outside the gene matches. The CDR3 contains 17 residues. CDR3 in DNA: TGTGCCAGCAGCTCGGGACTAGCGGGGAGACACGCAGATACGCAGTATTTT. Protein: CASSSGLAGRHADTQYF.

Relative to its sample, this clone is medium-sized. This sequence joins TRBV4-1 and TRBJ2-5; TRBD2 matches at 11 bases. The germline V gene encodes CDR1 MGHRA and CDR2 YSYEKL. Germline trimming cut 5 bases from V and 5 bases from J; bases unmatched to any gene: 13. There are 17 residues in the CDR3. CDR3 residues: CASSGRGLAGGGETQYF. Written as DNA, the CDR3 is TGCGCCAGCAGCGGCCGGGGGCTAGCGGGAGGAGGGGAGACCCAGTACTTC.